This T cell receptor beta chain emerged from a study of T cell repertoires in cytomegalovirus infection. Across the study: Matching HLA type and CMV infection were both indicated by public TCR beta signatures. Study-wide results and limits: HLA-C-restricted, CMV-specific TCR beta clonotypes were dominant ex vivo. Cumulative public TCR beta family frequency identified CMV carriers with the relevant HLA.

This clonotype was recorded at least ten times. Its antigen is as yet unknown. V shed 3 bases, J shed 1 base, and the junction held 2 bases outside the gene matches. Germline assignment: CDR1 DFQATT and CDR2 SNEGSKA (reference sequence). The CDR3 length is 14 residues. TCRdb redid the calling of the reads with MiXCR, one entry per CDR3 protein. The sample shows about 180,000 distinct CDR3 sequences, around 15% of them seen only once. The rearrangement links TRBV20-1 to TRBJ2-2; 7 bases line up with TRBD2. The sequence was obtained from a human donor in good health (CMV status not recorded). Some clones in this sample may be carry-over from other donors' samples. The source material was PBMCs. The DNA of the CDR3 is TGCAGTGCTAGGACGGGAGGGAACACCGGGGAGCTGTTTTTT. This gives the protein CSARTGGNTGELFF.